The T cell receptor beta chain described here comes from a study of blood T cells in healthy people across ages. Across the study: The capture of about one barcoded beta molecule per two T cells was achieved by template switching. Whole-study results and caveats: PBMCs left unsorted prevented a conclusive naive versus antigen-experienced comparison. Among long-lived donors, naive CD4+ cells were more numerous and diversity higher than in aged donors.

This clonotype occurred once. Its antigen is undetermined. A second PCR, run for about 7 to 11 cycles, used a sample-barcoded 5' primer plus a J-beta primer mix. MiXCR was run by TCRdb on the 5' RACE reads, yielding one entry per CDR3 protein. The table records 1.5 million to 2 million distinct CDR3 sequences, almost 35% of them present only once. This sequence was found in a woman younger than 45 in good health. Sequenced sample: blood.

For the CDR3, the DNA is TGTGCCAGCAGGGAAGGTTTACAGGTCGGTGAGCAGTTCTTC. Translated, it gives CASREGLQVGEQFF. The gene calls are TRBV25-1 and TRBJ2-1; possible D gene TRBD1, 5 bases. In germline, CDR1 is MGHDK, CDR2 SYGVNS. The CDR3 has 14 residues. The germline V and J ends were trimmed by 6 bases and 9 bases, with 18 bases remaining between them.